The 5 T cell receptor beta chains presented below share a single source sample, sequenced in a study of CD8+CD57+ T cells in acquired aplastic anemia. Template material for TCR beta VDJ and CDR3 profiling consisted of genomic DNA. TCRdb independently ran MiXCR on the reads; one entry per CDR3 protein. The sample includes 180,000 or so distinct CDR3 sequences, roughly 50% of them seen just once. Sequencing involved patients with CD8+CD57+ cell expansion previously shown by flow cytometry. Sequencing was done on a sample of sorted CD4+, CD8+, or CD8+CD57+ T cells (not recorded which) from PBMCs. These receptors were obtained from a human donor with aplastic anemia.

This clonotype was counted at least ten times. This chain connects TRBV20-1 to TRBJ2-5; 12 bases align to TRBD2. V gave up 6 bases and J gave up 3 bases; unmatched junction bases: 8. This CDR3 has 15 residues. Germline CDR1 and CDR2: DFQATT and SNEGSKA (reference sequence). The CDR3 region is CSAVTSGGRKETQYF. Here the CDR3 DNA reads TGCAGTGCGGTGACTAGCGGGGGCCGCAAAGAGACCCAGTACTTC.

In this sample, this clonotype turned up a few times. The chain couples TRBV20-1 to TRBJ2-7, with TRBD2 matching over 11 bases. The CDR3 is 14 amino acids. Germline V gene sequence: CDR1 DFQATT, CDR2 SNEGSKA (reference sequence). V shed 0 bases, J shed 5 bases, and the junction held 3 bases outside the gene matches. This CDR3 reads CSARDGLAGDEQYF. In DNA form, the CDR3 reads TGCAGTGCTAGAGATGGACTAGCGGGTGACGAGCAGTACTTC.

The rearrangement links TRBV19 to TRBJ2-1; 8 bases line up with TRBD1. The CDR3 extends over 15 amino acids. V dropped 7 bases and J dropped 1; count of bases not matched to a gene: 6. Germline values: CDR1 LNHDA, CDR2 SQIVND (reference sequence). For the CDR3, the DNA is TGTGCCAGTACCAGGGGGACAGGATCCTACAATGAGCAGTTCTTC. Amino acids: CASTRGTGSYNEQFF.

The chain couples TRBV29-1 to TRBJ1-1, with D uncertain. Germline loops: CDR1 SQVTM, CDR2 ANQGSEA. The V and J ends lost 6 bases and 1 base respectively, with 6 bases between them. This CDR3 comprises 11 residues. CDR3 DNA: TGCAGCGTCCCCGAGAACACTGAAGCTTTCTTT. Its protein product is CSVPENTEAFF.

This clonotype appeared many times. This chain uses TRBV2 with TRBJ2-6; the match to TRBD1 covers 7 bases. V shed 2 bases, J shed 1 base, and the junction held 5 bases outside the gene matches. There are 17 residues in the CDR3. The V gene's germline CDR1 is SNHLY and CDR2 FYNNEI. CDR3: CASSERTGGSGANVLTF. The CDR3 DNA reads TGTGCCAGCAGTGAAAGGACAGGAGGTTCTGGGGCCAACGTCCTGACTTTC.